This T cell receptor (beta chain) was identified in a study of cytomegalovirus exposure and HLA in healthy donors. PCR was performed using 60 Vbeta and 13 Jbeta primers. Here immunoSEQ multiplex PCR was the method, and the copy in TCRdb shows in-frame clones only, minus some. Counted here are 250,000 to 300,000 clones, about 93% occurring once; the ten biggest clones make up about 1.7%. With 1 base clipped from V and 1 base from J, the junction kept 4 bases outside the gene matches. The CDR3 length is 16 residues. The germline V gene encodes CDR1 LGHNA and CDR2 YNFKEQ. This TCR derives from a girl aged 2-10 years in good health and CMV-seronegative. This sequence joins TRBV4-2 and TRBJ1-1, with 9 bases matching TRBD1. The sample taken for sequencing was PBMCs. Written as DNA, the CDR3 is TGTGCCAGCAGCCAAGGGGAGGACAGGGGGAACACTGAAGCTTTCTTT. Translated, it gives CASSQGEDRGNTEAFF.